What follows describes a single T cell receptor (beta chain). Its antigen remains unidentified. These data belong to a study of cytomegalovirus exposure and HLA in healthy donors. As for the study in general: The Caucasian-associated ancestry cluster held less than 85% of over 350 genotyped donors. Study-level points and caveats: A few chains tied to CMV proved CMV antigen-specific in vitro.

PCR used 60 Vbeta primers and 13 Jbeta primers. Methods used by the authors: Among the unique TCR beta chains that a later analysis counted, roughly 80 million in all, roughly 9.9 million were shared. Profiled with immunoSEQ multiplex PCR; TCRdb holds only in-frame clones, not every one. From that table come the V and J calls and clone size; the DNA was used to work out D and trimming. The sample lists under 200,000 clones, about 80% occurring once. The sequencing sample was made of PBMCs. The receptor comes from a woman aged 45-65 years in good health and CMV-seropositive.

The CDR3 DNA reads as TGTGCCAGCAGCGCGTCATTCATCAGCGGGGAGCTGTTTTTT. This encodes CASSASFISGELFF. V is TRBV9 and J is TRBJ2-2, with D uncertain. CDR3 size: 14 residues. Germline CDR1 SGDLS, CDR2 YYNGEE. The V gene lost 3 bases and the J gene lost 7 bases, with 13 bases spanning the gap.